Listed below are T cell receptor beta chains from one sample, sequenced in a study of blood T cells in healthy people across ages. MiXCR, run by TCRdb on the 5' RACE reads, gives a single entry per CDR3 protein. The sample lists around 970,000 distinct CDR3 sequences; roughly 47% were seen once. The sequencing sample was made of blood. The source of these receptors is a woman in her fifties or sixties in good health. The CDR3 runs from the conserved cysteine through the conserved F or W. D genes are given only for firm matches. Clone size is shown for a subset of rows, as once, few, many or a class of expanded clone.

V gene,J gene,D gene,clone size,CDR3 protein,CDR3 DNA
TRBV27,TRBJ1-5,TRBD1,-,CASSSQGAGSNQPQHF,TGTGCCAGCAGTTCCCAGGGGGCGGGAAGCAATCAGCCCCAGCATTTT
TRBV24-1,TRBJ2-5,-,few,CATSDFSQETQYF,TGTGCCACCAGTGATTTTAGTCAAGAGACCCAGTACTTC
TRBV12-3/TRBV12-4,TRBJ2-7,TRBD1,-,CASSSTGRSHHEQYF,TGTGCCAGCAGTTCGACAGGGCGGTCGCACCACGAGCAGTACTTC
TRBV7-9,TRBJ2-3,-,once,CASSLEALKPPDTQYF,TGTGCCAGCAGCTTAGAGGCACTCAAACCCCCAGATACGCAGTATTTT
TRBV24-1,TRBJ2-5,-,-,CATSGGWNQETQYF,TGTGCCACCAGTGGTGGATGGAACCAAGAGACCCAGTACTTC
TRBV7-9,TRBJ2-1,-,-,CASRRGEWNEQFF,TGTGCCAGCAGGAGGGGGGAGTGGAATGAGCAGTTCTTC
TRBV10-1,TRBJ2-3,-,-,CASTLAVGTDTQYF,TGCGCCAGTACCCTGGCAGTAGGCACAGATACGCAGTATTTT
TRBV20-1,TRBJ2-3,TRBD1,-,CSTGGQSITDTQYF,TGCAGTACTGGGGGACAGTCAATCACAGATACGCAGTATTTT
TRBV25-1,TRBJ1-6,TRBD1,-,CASRQTGTGVSPLHF,TGTGCCAGCAGACAGACTGGGACAGGGGTTTCACCCCTCCACTTT
TRBV20-1,TRBJ2-5,-,few,CSARSHRDQETQYF,TGCAGTGCTAGATCACATCGGGATCAAGAGACCCAGTACTTC
TRBV7-2,TRBJ2-7,TRBD2,many,CASSLVGLAGAEQYF,TGTGCCAGCAGCTTAGTAGGCCTAGCGGGAGCCGAGCAGTACTTC
TRBV24-1,TRBJ2-3,-,few,CATSDWFTGRDTQYF,TGTGCCACCAGTGATTGGTTCACAGGGCGAGATACGCAGTATTTT
TRBV20-1,TRBJ2-5,TRBD1,-,CSARGSTGMQYF,TGCAGTGCTAGAGGCTCGACAGGGATGCAGTACTTC
TRBV6-6,TRBJ2-7,TRBD2,-,CASRPTSGRAYEQYF,TGTGCCAGCAGACCGACTAGCGGGAGAGCCTACGAGCAGTACTTC
TRBV20-1,TRBJ2-7,-,few,CSARDTGGLSSYEQYF,TGCAGTGCTAGAGATACAGGAGGACTAAGCTCCTACGAGCAGTACTTC
TRBV2,TRBJ2-5,TRBD1,few,CASTGTGGLETQYF,TGTGCCAGCACCGGGACAGGCGGGCTAGAGACCCAGTACTTC
TRBV6-6,TRBJ2-7,-,-,CASSTRPGKTVYEQYF,TGTGCCAGCAGTACCCGACCGGGGAAGACGGTATACGAGCAGTACTTC
TRBV3-1,TRBJ1-5,TRBD1,-,CASSQGDNQPQHF,TGTGCCAGCAGTCAGGGGGATAATCAGCCCCAGCATTTT
TRBV7-2,TRBJ2-5,-,-,CASSWTPGVGETQYF,TGTGCCAGCAGTTGGACTCCTGGAGTCGGAGAGACCCAGTACTTC
TRBV6-2/TRBV6-3,TRBJ2-5,-,once,CASSYSTGPGARTYRETQYF,TGTGCCAGCAGTTACTCGACGGGCCCGGGGGCGCGAACTTACCGAGAGACCCAGTACTTC
TRBV7-2,TRBJ1-4,-,few,CASSLRSGTTGEKLFF,TGTGCCAGCAGCCTTCGTTCTGGGACGACTGGTGAAAAACTGTTTTTT
TRBV20-1,TRBJ2-4,TRBD1,few,CSAPPNGQGAKNIQYF,TGCAGTGCTCCCCCCAACGGACAGGGAGCCAAAAACATTCAGTACTTC
TRBV6-2/TRBV6-3,TRBJ2-7,-,-,CASSWPSYEQYF,TGTGCCAGCAGTTGGCCCTCCTACGAGCAGTACTTC
TRBV6-1,TRBJ1-5,-,-,CASSSPFWAQHF,TGTGCCAGCAGTTCTCCTTTTTGGGCCCAGCATTTT
TRBV5-6,TRBJ2-7,-,once,CASSLVPGPPYEQYF,TGTGCCAGCAGCTTGGTGCCAGGCCCTCCCTACGAGCAGTACTTC
TRBV27,TRBJ1-6,TRBD1,-,CASSFRDSNSPLHF,TGTGCCAGCAGTTTCCGGGACAGTAATTCACCCCTCCACTTT
TRBV7-2,TRBJ2-7,-,many,CASSLAHEQYF,TGTGCCAGCAGCTTAGCTCACGAGCAGTACTTC
TRBV9,TRBJ2-5,TRBD2,-,CASSVAGLAGVETQYF,TGTGCCAGCAGCGTAGCGGGACTAGCGGGAGTTGAGACCCAGTACTTC
TRBV6-5,TRBJ1-6,-,few,CASSYGRSDSPLHF,TGTGCCAGCAGTTACGGCAGATCGGATTCACCCCTCCACTTT
TRBV12-3/TRBV12-4,TRBJ2-7,TRBD1,-,CASSRRTGPHEQYF,TGTGCCAGCAGTCGCCGGACAGGGCCACACGAGCAGTACTTC
TRBV4-1,TRBJ2-7,-,-,CASSHPMSSYEQYF,TGCGCCAGCAGCCACCCCATGAGTTCCTACGAGCAGTACTTC
TRBV20-1,TRBJ2-7,TRBD1,once,CSTDRGRYEQYF,TGCAGCACGGACAGGGGGAGGTACGAGCAGTACTTC
TRBV25-1,TRBJ1-2,-,-,CASSEDLFYGYTF,TGTGCCAGCAGTGAAGACCTCTTCTATGGCTACACCTTC
TRBV7-8,TRBJ2-3,-,once,CASSFGHDTQYF,TGTGCCAGCAGCTTCGGACACGATACGCAGTATTTT
TRBV7-2,TRBJ2-7,-,-,CASSLSSRGPSGNEQYF,TGTGCCAGCAGCTTATCTTCCAGGGGGCCAAGCGGGAACGAGCAGTACTTC
TRBV7-2,TRBJ2-1,TRBD2,-,CASSLLASDYNEQFF,TGTGCCAGCAGCCTACTAGCGTCCGACTACAATGAGCAGTTCTTC
TRBV7-2,TRBJ2-7,TRBD2,-,CASSSRTSGDYEQYF,TGTGCCAGCAGCTCGCGGACTAGCGGAGACTACGAGCAGTACTTC
TRBV20-1,TRBJ1-2,-,-,CSARDWGREGYTF,TGCAGTGCTAGAGATTGGGGGCGCGAAGGCTACACCTTC
TRBV7-2,TRBJ1-4,-,-,CASSGKGTHGAATNEKLFF,TGTGCCAGCAGCGGTAAAGGGACCCACGGTGCTGCAACTAATGAAAAACTGTTTTTT
TRBV11-2,TRBJ2-1,-,few,CASRMGTPHNEQFF,TGTGCCAGCAGAATGGGGACCCCCCACAATGAGCAGTTCTTC
TRBV4-1,TRBJ2-3,-,once,CASSQGLTGLTDTQYF,TGCGCCAGCAGCCAAGGCCTGACAGGCCTCACAGATACGCAGTATTTT
TRBV5-5,TRBJ2-7,-,-,CASSLGSAGTLREQYF,TGTGCCAGCAGCTTAGGTTCGGCAGGGACCCTCCGCGAGCAGTACTTC
TRBV29-1,TRBJ2-3,TRBD2,few,CSVEASGVTDTQYF,TGCAGCGTTGAGGCTAGCGGAGTGACAGATACGCAGTATTTT
TRBV6-5,TRBJ2-7,-,many,CASRSTTYEQYF,TGTGCCAGCAGGTCCACCACTTACGAGCAGTACTTC
TRBV7-2,TRBJ2-5,-,many,CASSLAGLQETQYF,TGTGCCAGCAGCTTAGCGGGGCTTCAAGAGACCCAGTACTTC
TRBV5-6,TRBJ1-2,-,few,CASSPLLRGGGYGYTF,TGTGCCAGCAGCCCCCTATTGAGGGGGGGCGGCTATGGCTACACCTTC
TRBV20-1,TRBJ2-1,TRBD1,-,CSAPGQGAVDEQFF,TGCAGTGCTCCCGGACAGGGGGCGGTGGATGAGCAGTTCTTC
TRBV2,TRBJ2-7,-,-,CASSEDGAYYEQYF,TGTGCCAGCAGTGAAGATGGAGCTTACTACGAGCAGTACTTC
TRBV7-2,TRBJ1-4,-,-,CASSLVGSGFEKLFF,TGTGCCAGCAGCTTAGTAGGATCAGGGTTTGAAAAACTGTTTTTT
TRBV7-2,TRBJ1-2,-,-,CASSLDGLGGYGYTF,TGTGCCAGCAGCTTAGACGGGTTAGGGGGATATGGCTACACCTTC
TRBV7-2,TRBJ1-5,-,-,CASSREGNQPQHF,TGTGCCAGCAGCCGAGAGGGCAATCAGCCCCAGCATTTT
TRBV5-1,TRBJ2-3,TRBD1,few,CASSLPGTGGIDTQYF,TGCGCCAGCAGCTTACCCGGGACAGGGGGCATAGATACGCAGTATTTT
TRBV5-6,TRBJ2-5,-,-,CASSFGRQGRETQYF,TGTGCCAGCAGCTTCGGCCGGCAGGGGAGAGAGACCCAGTACTTC
TRBV6-1,TRBJ1-2,-,once,CASRFDRSYGYTF,TGTGCCAGCAGATTCGACAGATCCTATGGCTACACCTTC
TRBV6-6,TRBJ1-4,TRBD1,-,CASSRALDRGDEKLFF,TGTGCCAGCAGCAGGGCACTGGACAGGGGAGATGAAAAACTGTTTTTT
TRBV14,TRBJ2-7,-,few,CASSRRDLTYEQYF,TGTGCCAGCAGCCGTCGGGACCTAACCTACGAGCAGTACTTC
TRBV20-1,TRBJ1-5,-,-,CSARVVADQPQHF,TGCAGTGCTAGGGTAGTCGCCGATCAGCCCCAGCATTTT
TRBV13,TRBJ2-7,TRBD2,-,CASSLFAFGTSGRGSYEQYF,TGTGCCAGCAGCTTATTTGCATTTGGGACTAGCGGGAGAGGGTCCTACGAGCAGTACTTC